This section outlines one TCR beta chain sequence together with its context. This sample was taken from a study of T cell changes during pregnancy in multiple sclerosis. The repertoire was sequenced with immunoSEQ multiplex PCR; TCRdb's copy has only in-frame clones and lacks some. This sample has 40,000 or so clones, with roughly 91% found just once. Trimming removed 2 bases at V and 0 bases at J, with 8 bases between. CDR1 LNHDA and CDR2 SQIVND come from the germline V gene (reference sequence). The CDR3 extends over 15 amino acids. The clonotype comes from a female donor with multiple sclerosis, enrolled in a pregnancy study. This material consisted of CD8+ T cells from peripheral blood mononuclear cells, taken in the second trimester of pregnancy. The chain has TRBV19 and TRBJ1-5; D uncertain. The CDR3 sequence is CASSISEFSNQPQHF. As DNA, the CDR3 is TGTGCCAGTAGTATATCGGAGTTTAGCAATCAGCCCCAGCATTTT.